This entry is about one T cell receptor (beta chain). Antigen unknown. Naive CD4+ cells had CD25+ Tregs removed. TCRdb called the 5' RACE reads again in MiXCR, with one record for every CDR3 protein. The sample lists roughly 40,000 distinct CDR3 sequences, approximately 19% occurring once. The study's findings and limits: Larger-cohort validation covered only one TCR beta V-J rearrangement. Tumor-infiltrating Treg TCR alpha and beta sequences overlapped most with tumor naive CD4+ T cells, then blood naive.

This CDR3 contains 14 residues. Germline lookup yields CDR1 SGHRS and CDR2 YFSETQ. J was trimmed by 7 bases and V by 3 bases; bases with no gene match: 4. What was sequenced was naive CD4+ T cells sorted from a lymph node. The sample's subset: naive CD4+ T cells, CD4+CD45RA+CD25-. This chain links TRBV5-1 with TRBJ2-7; 13 bases are a match to TRBD2. The TCR was taken from a female donor with breast cancer. The CDR3 spells CASSWGLAGTEQYF. CDR3 DNA: TGCGCCAGCAGCTGGGGACTAGCGGGAACTGAGCAGTACTTC.